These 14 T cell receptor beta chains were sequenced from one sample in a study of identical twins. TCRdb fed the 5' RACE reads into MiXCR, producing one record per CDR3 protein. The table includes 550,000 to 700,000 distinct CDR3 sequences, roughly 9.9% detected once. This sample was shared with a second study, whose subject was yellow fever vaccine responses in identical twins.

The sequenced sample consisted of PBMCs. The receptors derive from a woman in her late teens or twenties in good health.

CDR3 DNA: TGCGCCAGCAGCCAAGAGTTTCTAGCGGGACTAAGCTCCTACGAGCAGTACTTC. As protein: CASSQEFLAGLSSYEQYF. The chain joins TRBV4-3 to TRBJ2-7; 9 bases line up with TRBD2. Trimming at V came to 0 bases and at J to 0 bases, leaving 9 bases not matched to a gene. The CDR3 sequence is 18 residues long. The germline gives CDR1 LGHNA, CDR2 YSLEER.

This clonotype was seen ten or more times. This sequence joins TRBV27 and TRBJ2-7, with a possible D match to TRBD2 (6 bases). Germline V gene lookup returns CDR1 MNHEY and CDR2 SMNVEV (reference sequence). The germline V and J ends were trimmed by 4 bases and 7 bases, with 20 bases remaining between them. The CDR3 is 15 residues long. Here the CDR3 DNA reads TGTGCCAGCAGTTATTTGAAAGCGGGTGGCGATGAGCAGTACTTC. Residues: CASSYLKAGGDEQYF.

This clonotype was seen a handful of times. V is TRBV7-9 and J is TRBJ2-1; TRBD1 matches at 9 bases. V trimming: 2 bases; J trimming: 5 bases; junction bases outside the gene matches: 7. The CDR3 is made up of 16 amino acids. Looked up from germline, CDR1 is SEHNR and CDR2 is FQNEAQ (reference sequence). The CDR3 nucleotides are TGTGCCAGCAGCTTAACAGGGGGCGAGGGCCACAATGAGCAGTTCTTC. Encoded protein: CASSLTGGEGHNEQFF.

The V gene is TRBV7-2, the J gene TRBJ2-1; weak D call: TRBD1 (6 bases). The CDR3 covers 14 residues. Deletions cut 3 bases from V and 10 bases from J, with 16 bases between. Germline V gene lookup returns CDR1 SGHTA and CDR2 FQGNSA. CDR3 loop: CASSFVGQPGEQFF. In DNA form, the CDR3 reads TGTGCCAGCAGCTTTGTCGGACAGCCAGGGGAGCAGTTCTTC.

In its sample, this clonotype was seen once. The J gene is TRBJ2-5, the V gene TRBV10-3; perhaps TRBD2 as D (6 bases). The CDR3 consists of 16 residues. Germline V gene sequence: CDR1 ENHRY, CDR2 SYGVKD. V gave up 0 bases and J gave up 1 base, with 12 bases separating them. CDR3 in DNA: TGTGCCATCAGTGAGTCAGGAGGGCTAGGCCAAGAGACCCAGTACTTC. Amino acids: CAISESGGLGQETQYF.

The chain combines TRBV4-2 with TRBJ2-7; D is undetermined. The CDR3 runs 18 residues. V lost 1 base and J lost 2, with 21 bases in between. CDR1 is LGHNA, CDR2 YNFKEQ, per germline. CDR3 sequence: CASSQAILGRSHTYEQYF. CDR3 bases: TGTGCCAGCAGCCAAGCTATTCTAGGACGTTCGCACACCTACGAGCAGTACTTC.

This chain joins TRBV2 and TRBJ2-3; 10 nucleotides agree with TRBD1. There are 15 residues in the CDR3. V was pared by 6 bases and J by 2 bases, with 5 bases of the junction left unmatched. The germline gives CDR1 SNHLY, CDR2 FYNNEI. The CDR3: CASRPGQGNTDTQYF. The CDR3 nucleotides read TGTGCCAGCAGGCCGGGACAGGGGAACACAGATACGCAGTATTTT.

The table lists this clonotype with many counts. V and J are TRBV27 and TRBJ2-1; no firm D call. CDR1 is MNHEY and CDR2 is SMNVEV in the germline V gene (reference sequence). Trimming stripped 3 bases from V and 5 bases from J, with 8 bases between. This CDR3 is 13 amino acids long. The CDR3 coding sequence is TGTGCCAGCAGTTTTTCTGGCAACAATGAGCAGTTCTTC. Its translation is CASSFSGNNEQFF.

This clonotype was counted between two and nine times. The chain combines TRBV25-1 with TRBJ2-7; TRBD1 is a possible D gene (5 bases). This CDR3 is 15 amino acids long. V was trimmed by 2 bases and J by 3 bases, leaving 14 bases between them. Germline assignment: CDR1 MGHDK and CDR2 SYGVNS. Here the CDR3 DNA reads TGTGCCAGCAGTGAAATTGGGGCCGGGTTCTACGAGCAGTACTTC. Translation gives CASSEIGAGFYEQYF.

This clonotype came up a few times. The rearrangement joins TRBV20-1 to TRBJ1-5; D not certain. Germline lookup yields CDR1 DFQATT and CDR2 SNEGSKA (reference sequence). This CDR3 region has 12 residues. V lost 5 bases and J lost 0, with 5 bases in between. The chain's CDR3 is CSAPDSNQPQHF. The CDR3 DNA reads TGCAGTGCTCCGGATAGCAATCAGCCCCAGCATTTT.

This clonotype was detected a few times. CDR3 bases: TGTGCCAGCAGTTTAGATAGACTAGCGGGAGTCCCCGGGGAGCTGTTTTTT. This gives the protein CASSLDRLAGVPGELFF. The gene calls are TRBV12-3 or TRBV12-4 and TRBJ2-2, with 12 bases lining up with TRBD2. V shed 1 base, J shed 6 bases, and the junction held 6 bases outside the gene matches. CDR3 length: 17 residues.

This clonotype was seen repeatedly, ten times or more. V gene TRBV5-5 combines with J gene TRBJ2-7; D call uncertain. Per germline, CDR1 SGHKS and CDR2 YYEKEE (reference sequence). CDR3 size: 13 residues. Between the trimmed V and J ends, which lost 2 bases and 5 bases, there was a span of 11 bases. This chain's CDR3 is CASSFPTPNEQYF. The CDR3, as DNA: TGTGCCAGCAGCTTCCCGACACCAAACGAGCAGTACTTC.

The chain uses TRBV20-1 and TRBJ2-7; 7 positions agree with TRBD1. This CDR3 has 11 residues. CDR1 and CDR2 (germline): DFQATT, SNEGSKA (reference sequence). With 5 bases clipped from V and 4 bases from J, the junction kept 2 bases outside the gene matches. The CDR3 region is CSAETGYEQYF. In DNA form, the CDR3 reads TGCAGTGCTGAGACAGGGTACGAGCAGTACTTC.

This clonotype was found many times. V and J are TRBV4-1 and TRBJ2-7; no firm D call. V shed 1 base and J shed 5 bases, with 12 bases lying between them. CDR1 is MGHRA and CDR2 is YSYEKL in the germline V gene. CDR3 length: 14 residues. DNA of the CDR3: TGCGCCAGCAGCCAAGGGTCGTCCGCCGACGAGCAGTACTTC. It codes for CASSQGSSADEQYF.